This T cell receptor (beta chain) was sequenced for a study of PD-L1 blockade in urothelial cancer. Study context: The authors examined blood 3 weeks (second dose) and 6 weeks after treatment start. Across blood samples, T cells had a median count of approximately 130,000.

Measured with immunoSEQ multiplex PCR; TCRdb has only the in-frame clones, and not every one. In the table there are 55,000 to 80,000 clones, 75% to 90% of which are singletons. V gave up 5 bases and J gave up 4 bases, with 8 bases separating them. Germline V gene data show CDR1 as SGHTA and CDR2 as FQGNSA. This CDR3 comprises 12 residues. Regarding time point: pretreatment peripheral blood. Patients had locally advanced or metastatic urothelial carcinoma. The sample was PBMCs, taken around atezolizumab (anti-PD-L1) treatment. The V call is TRBV7-2, the J call TRBJ1-2, with D hard to call. The receptor was derived from a man in his sixties with urothelial cancer. CDR3 DNA sequence: TGTGCCAGCAGCCAACTTAGCTATGGCTACACCTTC. It specifies CASSQLSYGYTF.